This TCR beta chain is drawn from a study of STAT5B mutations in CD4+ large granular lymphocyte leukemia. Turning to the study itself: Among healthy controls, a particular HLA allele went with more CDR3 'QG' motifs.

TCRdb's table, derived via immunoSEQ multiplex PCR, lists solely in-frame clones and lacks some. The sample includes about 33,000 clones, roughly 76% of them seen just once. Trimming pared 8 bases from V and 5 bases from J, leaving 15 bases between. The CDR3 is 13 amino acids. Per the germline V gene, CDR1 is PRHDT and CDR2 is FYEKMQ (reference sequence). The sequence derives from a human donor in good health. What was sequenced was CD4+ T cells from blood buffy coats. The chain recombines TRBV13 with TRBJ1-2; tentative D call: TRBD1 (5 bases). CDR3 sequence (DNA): TGTGCCAGCGACGCGGGGGGGAGATATGGCTACACCTTC. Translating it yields CASDAGGRYGYTF.